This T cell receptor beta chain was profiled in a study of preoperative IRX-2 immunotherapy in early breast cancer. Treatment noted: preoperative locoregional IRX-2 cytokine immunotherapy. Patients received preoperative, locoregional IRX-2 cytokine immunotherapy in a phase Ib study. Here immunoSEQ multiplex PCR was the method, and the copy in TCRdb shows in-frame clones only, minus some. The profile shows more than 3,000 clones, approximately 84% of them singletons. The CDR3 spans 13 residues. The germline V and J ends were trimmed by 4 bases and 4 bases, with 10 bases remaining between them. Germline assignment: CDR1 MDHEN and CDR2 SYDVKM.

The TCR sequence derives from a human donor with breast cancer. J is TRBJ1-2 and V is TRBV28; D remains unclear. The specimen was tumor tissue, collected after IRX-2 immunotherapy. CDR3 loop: CASSSPRTYGYTF. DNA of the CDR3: TGTGCCAGCAGTTCTCCACGGACCTATGGCTACACCTTC.